Each of the 28 T cell receptor beta chains below was sequenced from the same sample in a study of shared clonotypes between healthy human individuals. The data were produced by immunoSEQ multiplex PCR, yet TCRdb's version contains in-frame clones alone and is incomplete. This table holds under 2,500,000 clones, more than 90% found once. The sample comprised naive CD4+ T cells sorted from blood. The subset was: CD45RA+ positively selected. Every receptor here comes from a man in his late teens or twenties in good health.

This chain uses TRBV30 with TRBJ2-1; 9 nucleotides agree with TRBD2. Germline trimming cut 7 bases from V and 4 bases from J; bases unmatched to any gene: 8. The germline CDR1 and CDR2 sequences are GTSNPN and SVGIG (reference sequence). This CDR3 is built from 14 residues. The CDR3 nucleotides read TGTGCCTTGGATAGCGGGAGTGCATACAATGAGCAGTTCTTC. Translation gives CALDSGSAYNEQFF.

The V gene is TRBV5-6, the J gene TRBJ2-7; no definite D call. Germline V gene data show CDR1 as SGHDT and CDR2 as YYEEEE. The V and J ends lost 0 bases and 5 bases respectively, with 12 bases between them. CDR3 length equals 14 residues. The CDR3 loop is CASSLVVGSHEQYF. The CDR3 bases are TGTGCCAGCAGCTTGGTAGTAGGGTCCCACGAGCAGTACTTC.

The count of this clone is one. This sample also contains other DNA sequences that code for the same CDR3. The chain employs TRBV9 and TRBJ1-1; D gene ambiguous. CDR3 size: 13 residues. V lost 2 bases and J lost 0, with 5 bases in between. CDR1 SGDLS and CDR2 YYNGEE come from the germline V gene. CDR3 DNA sequence: TGTGCCAGCAGCGTTAACCTGAACACTGAAGCTTTCTTT. As protein: CASSVNLNTEAFF. Full variable domain (outside the CDR3, taken from reference TRBV9 and TRBJ1-1): DSGVTQTPKHLITATGQRVTLRCSPRSGDLSVYWYQQSLDQGLQFLIQYYNGEERAKGNILERFSAQQFPDLHSELNLSSLELGDSALYFCASSVNLNTEAFFGQGTRLTVV.

The rearrangement uses TRBV11-2 and TRBJ2-7; possible D gene TRBD1, 6 bases. The CDR3 spans 12 residues. CDR1 is SGHAT and CDR2 is FQNNGV in the germline V gene. Trimming left V 0 bases short and J 7 bases short, with 7 bases between. The CDR3 bases are TGTGCCAGCAGCTTAGATCAGGGGGAGCAGTACTTC. Protein product: CASSLDQGEQYF.

This clone has only one observation. The V gene is TRBV30, the J gene TRBJ2-5; 10 bases are shared with TRBD1. Per germline, CDR1 GTSNPN and CDR2 SVGIG (reference sequence). The V segment lost 4 bases and the J segment 2 bases; nucleotides outside the gene matches: 4. The CDR3 loop spans 14 amino acids. The CDR3 loop is CAWNLGQGQETQYF. The CDR3 DNA reads as TGTGCCTGGAACCTGGGACAGGGGCAAGAGACCCAGTACTTC.

Remarks on this clone: Other DNA sequences within the sample encode an identical CDR3. The V gene is TRBV6-6, the J gene TRBJ2-7, with no clear D. The CDR3 totals 15 residues. Looked up from germline, CDR1 is MNHNY and CDR2 is SVGAGI (reference sequence). Deletions cut 0 bases from V and 0 bases from J, with 9 bases between. The CDR3, as DNA: TGTGCCAGCAGTTACTCGGGTACGGGCTCCTACGAGCAGTACTTC. It translates to CASSYSGTGSYEQYF.

This clone has just a few counts. The chain has TRBV9 and TRBJ2-7; 7 nucleotides match TRBD1. V dropped 4 bases and J dropped 1; count of bases not matched to a gene: 5. Germline CDR1 and CDR2: SGDLS and YYNGEE. The CDR3 covers 14 residues. CDR3 coding DNA: TGTGCCAGCAGCCCCCAGACAGGGTCCTACGAGCAGTACTTC. Its protein is CASSPQTGSYEQYF.

With regard to this clone: Other DNA sequences of this sample code for an identical CDR3. The V gene is TRBV30, the J gene TRBJ2-5; D might be TRBD1 (6 bases). V lost 2 bases, J lost 5 bases, and 12 bases lay in between. The CDR3 is 13 amino acids. Germline CDR1 is GTSNPN and CDR2 is SVGIG (reference sequence). The CDR3 is CAWSLSRGETQYF. CDR3 nucleotide sequence: TGTGCCTGGAGTTTATCTAGGGGGGAGACCCAGTACTTC.

The rearrangement joins TRBV25-1 to TRBJ1-1; 9 bases agree with TRBD1. V dropped 4 bases and J dropped 7; count of bases not matched to a gene: 10. This CDR3 has 15 amino acids. CDR1 is MGHDK and CDR2 is SYGVNS in the germline V gene. CDR3 region: CASSAQGAGSHEAFF. The DNA of the CDR3 is TGTGCCAGCAGTGCACAGGGGGCGGGCTCCCATGAAGCTTTCTTT.

The chain is built from TRBV30 and TRBJ2-7; D is unresolved. Looked up from germline, CDR1 is GTSNPN and CDR2 is SVGIG (reference sequence). CDR3 length equals 14 residues. Trimming cost V 1 base and J 6 bases, with 16 bases left between them. CDR3 sequence (DNA): TGTGCCTGGAGTGCCCCCCCCGGAAAAGCCGAGCAGTACTTC. Amino acids: CAWSAPPGKAEQYF.

The chain couples TRBV19 to TRBJ1-4; possible D gene TRBD1, 5 bases. From germline, CDR1 is LNHDA and CDR2 SQIVND (reference sequence). Trimming took off 4 bases at V and 7 bases at J, with 10 bases between the two ends. The CDR3 is 13 amino acids. CDR3 sequence (DNA): TGTGCCAGTAGTAGGGACTTTACTGAAAAACTGTTTTTT. The encoded protein is CASSRDFTEKLFF. The whole variable domain, remainder taken from reference TRBV19 and TRBJ1-4, is DGGITQSPKYLFRKEGQNVTLSCEQNLNHDAMYWYRQDPGQGLRLIYYSQIVNDFQKGDIAEGYSVSREKKESFPLTVTSAQKNPTAFYLCASSRDFTEKLFFGSGTQLSVL.

This clone was observed a single time. J is TRBJ2-7 and V is TRBV19; D gene unclear. V lost 4 bases and J 0 bases, leaving 10 bases between the germline ends. CDR1 and CDR2 (germline): LNHDA, SQIVND (reference sequence). CDR3 size: 14 residues. CDR3 nucleotide sequence: TGTGCCAGTAGTAATTCAATGAGCTCCTACGAGCAGTACTTC. Its protein is CASSNSMSSYEQYF. The full variable domain, with the rest looked up from reference TRBV19 and TRBJ2-7, is DGGITQSPKYLFRKEGQNVTLSCEQNLNHDAMYWYRQDPGQGLRLIYYSQIVNDFQKGDIAEGYSVSREKKESFPLTVTSAQKNPTAFYLCASSNSMSSYEQYFGPGTRLTVT.

The rearrangement links TRBV7-8 to TRBJ1-6, with TRBD1 matching over 7 bases. J gave up 2 bases and V 5 bases, and 6 bases lay outside the gene matches. The CDR3 is 16 residues long. CDR1 and CDR2 from the germline V gene are SGHVS and FQNEAQ. CDR3 in DNA: TGTGCCAGCAGCCCGACAGGGATCCCCTATAATTCACCCCTCCACTTT. Its translation: CASSPTGIPYNSPLHF.

With regard to this clone: Other DNA variants within this sample encode the same CDR3. This chain connects TRBV30 to TRBJ2-3, with unresolved D. CDR1 is GTSNPN and CDR2 is SVGIG in the germline V gene (reference sequence). This CDR3 contains 12 residues. V was pared by 1 base and J by 6 bases, with 8 bases between. The CDR3 DNA reads as TGTGCCTGGAGTGCACTTTCTGATACGCAGTATTTT. Translated: CAWSALSDTQYF.

The chain links TRBV6-1 to TRBJ1-5; unclear D gene. Trimming took 3 bases from V and 3 from J, leaving 9 bases between them. The germline gives CDR1 MNHNS, CDR2 SASEGT. The CDR3 is made up of 14 amino acids. This CDR3 reads CASSETDVNQPQHF. The CDR3 coding sequence is TGTGCCAGCAGTGAGACGGATGTCAATCAGCCCCAGCATTTT.

The rearrangement joins TRBV10-3 to TRBJ2-3; TRBD2 agrees at 8 bases. V lost 3 bases and J lost 5; bases outside the gene matches: 4. The CDR3 has 14 residues. Germline CDR1 reads ENHRY; CDR2 reads SYGVKD. The CDR3: CAISDGLAGDTQYF. The CDR3 DNA reads TGTGCCATCAGTGACGGGCTAGCGGGAGATACGCAGTATTTT.

The J gene is TRBJ2-3, the V gene TRBV5-1; 8 bases are a match to TRBD2. V shed 3 bases and J 0 bases; nucleotides not matched to a gene: 6. This CDR3 region has 16 residues. CDR1 is SGHRS, CDR2 YFSETQ, per germline. DNA of the CDR3: TGCGCCAGCAGCTCCGGACTAGCCGATAGCACAGATACGCAGTATTTT. It is translated as CASSSGLADSTDTQYF.

The CDR3 here is CASGYGQSYEQYF. The CDR3 DNA reads TGTGCTAGTGGTTATGGACAGAGCTACGAGCAGTACTTC. The chain carries TRBV12-5 and TRBJ2-7; D might be TRBD1 (6 bases). Germline lookup yields CDR1 LGHNT and CDR2 FRNRAP. V gave up 4 bases and J gave up 3 bases, with 10 bases separating them. The CDR3 has 13 residues.

The V gene is TRBV6-6, the J gene TRBJ2-5; possible D gene TRBD2, 5 bases. CDR3 size: 12 residues. V lost 11 bases and J 4 bases, leaving 14 bases between the germline ends. Germline CDR1 reads MNHNY; CDR2 reads SVGAGI (reference sequence). This CDR3 is CAGGLERETQYF. CDR3 nucleotides: TGTGCCGGAGGTCTAGAGAGAGAGACCCAGTACTTC.

The chain joins TRBV5-1 to TRBJ2-3, with D tentatively TRBD2 (6 bases). The germline V and J ends were trimmed by 2 bases and 1 base, with 14 bases remaining between them. This CDR3 comprises 16 residues. Germline lookup yields CDR1 SGHRS and CDR2 YFSETQ. The chain's CDR3 is CASSFAGREGTDTQYF. In DNA form, the CDR3 reads TGCGCCAGCAGCTTCGCAGGGCGGGAAGGCACAGATACGCAGTATTTT.

The CDR3 coding sequence is TGTGCCAGCTCACCCGCGATTAAGAGGGCCGGGGAGCTGTTTTTT. This encodes CASSPAIKRAGELFF. V is TRBV18 and J is TRBJ2-2, with TRBD2 as a possible D gene (5 bases). Germline CDR1 and CDR2: KGHSH and LQKENI. This CDR3 has 15 residues. The ends were cut back, 3 bases at V and 6 bases at J, with 14 bases in the middle.

This chain links TRBV18 with TRBJ1-1; D gene uncertain. CDR1 KGHSH and CDR2 LQKENI come from the germline V gene. V dropped 5 bases and J dropped 5 bases, with 12 bases sitting between them. CDR3 length: 13 residues. The CDR3 protein is CASSVELRTEAFF. The CDR3 nucleotides are TGTGCCAGCTCAGTCGAGTTGAGGACTGAAGCTTTCTTT.

The chain links TRBV28 to TRBJ2-5, with 7 positions matching TRBD2. The germline V gene encodes CDR1 MDHEN and CDR2 SYDVKM. CDR3 length: 15 amino acids. J lost 5 bases, V lost 4 bases, and 10 bases had no gene match. CDR3 DNA: TGTGCCAGCAGTTCCTCGGGACTGCGGGGGGAGACCCAGTACTTC. It encodes CASSSSGLRGETQYF.

V gene TRBV9 combines with J gene TRBJ2-3; 8 bases match TRBD1. Trimming at V came to 4 bases and at J to 4 bases, leaving 11 bases not matched to a gene. Germline V gene data show CDR1 as SGDLS and CDR2 as YYNGEE. CDR3 length: 16 residues. CDR3 amino acids: CASSPRAAGGSDTQYF. In DNA form, the CDR3 reads TGTGCCAGCAGCCCGCGGGCGGCAGGGGGCTCAGATACGCAGTATTTT.

The rearrangement uses TRBV13 and TRBJ2-7; the D gene is possibly TRBD1 (5 bases). Germline assignment: CDR1 PRHDT and CDR2 FYEKMQ (reference sequence). V was clipped by 5 bases and J by 0 bases, with 14 bases between them. The CDR3 totals 15 residues. The CDR3: CASSPGFLSSYEQYF. In nucleotides, the CDR3 is TGTGCCAGCAGCCCAGGGTTTTTAAGCTCCTACGAGCAGTACTTC.

As for this clone: Other DNA variants within this sample encode the same CDR3. The chain employs TRBV19 and TRBJ1-5; 9 bases match TRBD1. Germline trimming cut 8 bases from V and 4 bases from J; bases unmatched to any gene: 6. Per the germline V gene, CDR1 is LNHDA and CDR2 is SQIVND (reference sequence). This CDR3 spans 14 amino acids. CDR3 bases: TGTGCCAGTTCGAGACAGGGGGGAAATCAGCCCCAGCATTTT. Translating it yields CASSRQGGNQPQHF.

In its sample, this clone was seen once. The same CDR3 is also encoded by other DNA sequences in this sample. V gene TRBV5-1 combines with J gene TRBJ2-1; unclear D gene. The germline V gene encodes CDR1 SGHRS and CDR2 YFSETQ. The V end was cut by 4 bases, the J end by 0 bases, with 8 bases between. This CDR3 region has 14 residues. This chain's CDR3 is CASSNGSSYNEQFF. The CDR3 nucleotides read TGCGCCAGCAGCAACGGAAGCTCCTACAATGAGCAGTTCTTC.

The chain joins TRBV6-6 to TRBJ2-1; perhaps TRBD2 as D (6 bases). V was trimmed by 0 bases and J by 3 bases, leaving 12 bases between them. Germline CDR1 reads MNHNY; CDR2 reads SVGAGI (reference sequence). This CDR3 region has 16 residues. Here the CDR3 DNA reads TGTGCCAGCAGTTACTCGACGCTAGCGAACTACAATGAGCAGTTCTTC. The encoded protein is CASSYSTLANYNEQFF.